Each of the 14 T cell receptor beta chains below was sequenced from the same sample in a study of post-analysis software for immune sequencing data. The TCR beta cDNA libraries contained unique molecular identifiers. TCRdb fed the PCR reads into MiXCR, producing one record per CDR3 protein. Of a few hundred thousand distinct CDR3 sequences listed, around 40% are singletons. Overall study results and limits: Included in a set of about five TRBV segments more frequent in patients than controls were TRBV5-6, TRBV5-1 and TRBV20-1.

Their specific antigens are unknown. The sample comprised blood. The receptors stem from a girl between 5 and 17 years old with multiple sclerosis.

J is TRBJ2-5 and V is TRBV6-5, with D perhaps TRBD2 (6 bases). V lost 2 bases to trimming and J lost 4 bases, with 14 bases between them. The CDR3 is 15 residues long. Germline values: CDR1 MNHEY, CDR2 SVGAGI. The CDR3 nucleotides read TGTGCCAGCAGTTACGAAGCGGGCCTGCTAGAGACCCAGTACTTC. Its protein product is CASSYEAGLLETQYF.

J is TRBJ2-1 and V is TRBV15; 7 positions match TRBD2. This CDR3 comprises 16 residues. CDR1 LNHNV and CDR2 YYDKDF come from the germline V gene (reference sequence). Losses at the gene ends were 0 bases for V and 5 bases for J; bases not matched to a gene: 7. In nucleotides, the CDR3 is TGTGCCACCAGCAGAGACGGGAGGCTAGCCGACAATGAGCAGTTCTTC. Its protein is CATSRDGRLADNEQFF.

In this sample, this clonotype turned up a few times. The chain employs TRBV7-2 and TRBJ2-5; 7 nucleotides align to TRBD2. V was pared by 1 base and J by 2 bases, with 4 bases of the junction left unmatched. Germline V lookup: CDR1 SGHTA, CDR2 FQGNSA. The CDR3 covers 15 residues. CDR3: CASSLELGLQETQYF. In nucleotides, the CDR3 is TGTGCCAGCAGCTTAGAGTTGGGACTACAAGAGACCCAGTACTTC.

This clonotype was seen a few times. This chain's CDR3 is CASSDQGDEQYF. The CDR3 nucleotides are TGTGCCAGCAGTGACCAGGGGGACGAGCAGTACTTC. The rearrangement links TRBV12-3 or TRBV12-4 to TRBJ2-7; 7 positions agree with TRBD1. V dropped 5 bases and J dropped 5; count of bases not matched to a gene: 3. This CDR3 is 12 amino acids long.

This clonotype appeared a few times. The chain couples TRBV12-3 or TRBV12-4 to TRBJ2-4; D is tentatively TRBD1 or TRBD2 (5 bases each). The end of the DNA fits TRBJ2-5 better, so the J call may be wrong. This CDR3 region has 14 residues. The CDR3 protein is CASSPFEGQETQYF. CDR3 in DNA: TGTGCCAGCAGCCCTTTTGAGGGGCAAGAGACCCAGTACTTC.

The rearrangement joins TRBV20-1 to TRBJ2-3, with a weak D call TRBD2 (6 bases). The V gene's germline CDR1 is DFQATT and CDR2 SNEGSKA (reference sequence). The CDR3 extends over 12 amino acids. CDR3 protein: CRGIAGTDTQYF. CDR3 DNA sequence: TGCAGGGGAATAGCGGGCACAGATACGCAGTATTTT.

The V and J genes are TRBV20-1 and TRBJ2-7; TRBD2 agrees at 8 bases. This CDR3 is 14 amino acids long. The V gene end was trimmed by 3 bases and the J gene end by 6 bases; junction bases not matched to a gene: 10. Germline V gene data show CDR1 as DFQATT and CDR2 as SNEGSKA (reference sequence). CDR3 in amino acids: CSARIAGQRAEQYF. The CDR3 DNA follows: TGCAGTGCTAGGATAGCGGGACAAAGAGCCGAGCAGTACTTC.

This clonotype was counted a few times. The J gene is TRBJ2-5, the V gene TRBV20-1; 14 bases fit TRBD2. The DNA end is more similar to TRBJ2-7, so the J call may be wrong. The CDR3 is 14 residues long. Looked up from germline, CDR1 is DFQATT and CDR2 is SNEGSKA (reference sequence). This CDR3 reads CSAIGTSGSYEQYF. The CDR3 nucleotides are TGCAGTGCTATCGGGACTAGCGGGAGTTACGAGCAGTACTTC.

This clonotype was detected only a few times. The junction does not match germline at one end; this may be a read error. The chain recombines TRBV20-1 with TRBJ2-3; 11 bases are a match to TRBD2. Germline assignment: CDR1 DFQATT and CDR2 SNEGSKA (reference sequence). The CDR3 length is 14 residues. The CDR3 loop is CSVRRLAGTDTRYF. The CDR3 DNA reads TGCAGTGTGAGGCGACTAGCGGGAACAGATACGCGGTATTTT.

The table lists this clonotype with a few counts. V gene TRBV7-6 combines with J gene TRBJ2-5; the match to TRBD2 covers 12 bases. CDR1 is SGHVS and CDR2 is FNYEAQ in the germline V gene. The CDR3 length is 16 residues. V was pared by 7 bases and J by 1 base, with 7 bases of the junction left unmatched. Here the CDR3 reads CASKETSGSVQETQYF. CDR3 bases: TGTGCCAGCAAGGAGACTAGCGGGAGTGTCCAAGAGACCCAGTACTTC.

The V call is TRBV5-1, the J call TRBJ2-5; D uncertain. Germline V gene lookup returns CDR1 SGHRS and CDR2 YFSETQ. The V end lost 5 bases, the J end lost 3 bases, and 5 bases lay between the germline ends. The length of the CDR3 is 11 residues. CDR3 loop: CASRMEETQYF. The CDR3 DNA reads TGCGCCAGCAGAATGGAAGAGACCCAGTACTTC.

This chain links TRBV14 with TRBJ2-1; a possible D gene is TRBD2 (5 bases). The germline gives CDR1 SGHDN, CDR2 FVKESK. The CDR3 spans 16 residues. Trimming removed 0 bases from V and 6 bases from J, with 15 bases in between. CDR3 residues: CASSQDELGRRNEQFF. The DNA of the CDR3 is TGTGCCAGCAGCCAAGATGAACTAGGAAGGCGCAATGAGCAGTTCTTC.

This chain links TRBV6-2 or TRBV6-3 with TRBJ2-3, with 7 positions matching TRBD2. The germline gives CDR1 MNHEY, CDR2 SVGEGT. The CDR3 has 17 amino acids. V lost 0 bases, J lost 3 bases, and 9 bases stayed unmatched. The CDR3 sequence is CASSYSDREARTDTQYF. The CDR3 nucleotides are TGTGCCAGCAGTTACTCGGATCGGGAGGCCCGAACAGATACGCAGTATTTT.

The chain recombines TRBV5-1 with TRBJ1-2; D call uncertain. CDR3 size: 12 residues. V dropped 0 bases and J dropped 7 bases, with 7 bases sitting between them. In germline, CDR1 is SGHRS, CDR2 YFSETQ. Here the CDR3 reads CASSLGQAGYTF. The CDR3 DNA reads as TGCGCCAGCAGCTTGGGGCAGGCTGGCTACACCTTC.